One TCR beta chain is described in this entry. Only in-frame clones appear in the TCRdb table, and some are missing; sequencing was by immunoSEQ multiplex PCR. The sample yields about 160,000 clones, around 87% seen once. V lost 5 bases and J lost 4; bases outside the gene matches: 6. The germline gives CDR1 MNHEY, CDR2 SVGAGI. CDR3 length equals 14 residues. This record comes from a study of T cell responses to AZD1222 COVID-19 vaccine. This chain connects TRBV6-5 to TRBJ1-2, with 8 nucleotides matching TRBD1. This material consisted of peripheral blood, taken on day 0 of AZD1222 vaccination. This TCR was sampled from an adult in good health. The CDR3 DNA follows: TGTGCCAGCAGTCCCGGGACAGGCACCTATGGCTACACCTTC. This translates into CASSPGTGTYGYTF.